This T cell receptor (beta chain) was sequenced during a study of blood T cell repertoires in COVID-19. Trimming took off 6 bases at V and 4 bases at J, with 16 bases between the two ends. Germline assignment: CDR1 MNHEY and CDR2 SMNVEV (reference sequence). The CDR3 length is 14 residues. Assay used: immunoSEQ multiplex PCR; TCRdb lists only in-frame clones, some missing. Of about 400,000 clones listed, more than 75% are singletons. The sequenced sample was PBMCs or T cells enriched from blood (not recorded which). The source is a man in his forties in a cohort exposed to, infected with or recovered from COVID-19 (not recorded which). This chain joins TRBV27 and TRBJ2-7, with D possibly matching TRBD2 (6 bases). The CDR3 DNA sequence: TGTGCCAGCAGCCCTAGAGGAGGGTTTTACGAGCAGTACTTC. Residues: CASSPRGGFYEQYF.